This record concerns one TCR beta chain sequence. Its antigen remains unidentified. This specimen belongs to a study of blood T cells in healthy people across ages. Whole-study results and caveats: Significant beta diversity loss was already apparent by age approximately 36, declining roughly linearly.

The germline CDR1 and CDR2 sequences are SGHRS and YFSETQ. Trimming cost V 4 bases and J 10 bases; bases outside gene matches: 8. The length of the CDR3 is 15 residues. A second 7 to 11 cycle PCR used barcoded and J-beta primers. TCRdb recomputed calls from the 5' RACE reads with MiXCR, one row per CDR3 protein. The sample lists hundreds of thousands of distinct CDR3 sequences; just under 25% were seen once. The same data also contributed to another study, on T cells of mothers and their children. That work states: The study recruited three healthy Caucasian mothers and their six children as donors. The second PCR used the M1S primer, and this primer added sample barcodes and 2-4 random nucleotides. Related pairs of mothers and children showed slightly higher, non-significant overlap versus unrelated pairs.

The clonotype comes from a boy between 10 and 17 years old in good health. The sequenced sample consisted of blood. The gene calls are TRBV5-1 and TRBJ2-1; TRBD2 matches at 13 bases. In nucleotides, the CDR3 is TGCGCCAGCAGCCCTGGACTAGCGGGGGCATTAGAGCAGTTCTTC. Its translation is CASSPGLAGALEQFF.